These T cell receptor beta chains were read from a single sample in a study of early stage breast cancer tumors. TCRdb's table, derived via immunoSEQ multiplex PCR, lists solely in-frame clones and lacks some. The repertoire has tens of thousands of clones, 75% to 95% of them found once; the top ten carry 4% to 5.5%. The sequencing input was blood. All receptors derive from a person aged 65 to 85 with breast cancer. Each CDR3 is given with its conserved first and last residue. The D gene is left open where the match is weak.

CDR3 DNA: TGCGCCAGCAGCTTGGTCCGGGGTGCGAACACTGAAGCTTTCTTT
CDR3 protein: CASSLVRGANTEAFF
J gene: TRBJ1-1
CDR3 length: 15
V gene: TRBV5-1
D gene: .

CDR3 DNA: TGTGCCAGCAGTTACGGACAGCTCTATGGTTACACCTTC
CDR3 protein: CASSYGQLYGYTF
J gene: TRBJ1-2
CDR3 length: 13
V gene: TRBV6-5
D gene: .

CDR3 DNA: TGCGCCAGCAGCCATTACGGGGACAGGGGCTCCTACGAGCAGTACTTC
CDR3 protein: CASSHYGDRGSYEQYF
J gene: TRBJ2-7
CDR3 length: 16
V gene: TRBV23-1
D gene: TRBD1

CDR3 DNA: TGTGCCAGCACCAATGCCAGGATAATTGAAGCTTTCTTT
CDR3 protein: CASTNARIIEAFF
J gene: TRBJ1-1
CDR3 length: 13
V gene: TRBV2
D gene: .

CDR3 DNA: TGTGCCAGCAGTGAGGACAGGGACACAGATACGCAGTATTTT
CDR3 protein: CASSEDRDTDTQYF
J gene: TRBJ2-3
CDR3 length: 14
V gene: TRBV6-4
D gene: TRBD1

CDR3 DNA: TGCGCCAGCAGCTTGGGGGGGCAACCCAGCACAGATACGCAGTATTTT
CDR3 protein: CASSLGGQPSTDTQYF
J gene: TRBJ2-3
CDR3 length: 16
V gene: TRBV5-1
D gene: .

CDR3 DNA: TGTGCCAGCACCTCGGGACAGGGGGTCTATGGCTACACCTTC
CDR3 protein: CASTSGQGVYGYTF
J gene: TRBJ1-2
CDR3 length: 14
V gene: TRBV6-5
D gene: TRBD1

CDR3 DNA: TGCGCCAGCAGCCAACCGTTTCGCGGTGGAAAGACTGGCACCGGGGAGCTGTTTTTT
CDR3 protein: CASSQPFRGGKTGTGELFF
J gene: TRBJ2-2
CDR3 length: 19
V gene: TRBV4-1
D gene: .

CDR3 DNA: TGTGCCAGCAGTTTATACTGGGGAGGCACTGAAGCTTTCTTT
CDR3 protein: CASSLYWGGTEAFF
J gene: TRBJ1-1
CDR3 length: 14
V gene: TRBV28
D gene: .

CDR3 DNA: TGTGCCAGCAGCTTAATGCGGACCGGGGAGCTGTTTTTT
CDR3 protein: CASSLMRTGELFF
J gene: TRBJ2-2
CDR3 length: 13
V gene: TRBV7-9
D gene: .

CDR3 DNA: TGCGCCAGCAGCTTGGAGGGGGCGAGCGTCGAAGCTTTCTTT
CDR3 protein: CASSLEGASVEAFF
J gene: TRBJ1-1
CDR3 length: 14
V gene: TRBV5-1
D gene: TRBD1

CDR3 DNA: TGTGCCAGCAGCTGGGCAGGGGGAACCTACAATGAGCAGTTCTTC
CDR3 protein: CASSWAGGTYNEQFF
J gene: TRBJ2-1
CDR3 length: 15
V gene: TRBV6-5
D gene: TRBD1

CDR3 DNA: TGCAGCGTTGAAGGAACAGGGGGGAAGACCCAGTACTTC
CDR3 protein: CSVEGTGGKTQYF
J gene: TRBJ2-5
CDR3 length: 13
V gene: TRBV29-1
D gene: TRBD1

CDR3 DNA: TGTGCCAGCAGCTTGGACAGGAACAGTGAAGCTTTCTTT
CDR3 protein: CASSLDRNSEAFF
J gene: TRBJ1-1
CDR3 length: 13
V gene: TRBV7-7
D gene: TRBD1

CDR3 DNA: TGCGCCAGCAGCCAAGTCCTCAGCGGGGGCCGTTCCTACGAGCAGTACTTC
CDR3 protein: CASSQVLSGGRSYEQYF
J gene: TRBJ2-7
CDR3 length: 17
V gene: TRBV4-1
D gene: TRBD2

CDR3 DNA: TGTGCCAGCAGCCTGACAGTCAACTATGGCTACACCTTC
CDR3 protein: CASSLTVNYGYTF
J gene: TRBJ1-2
CDR3 length: 13
V gene: TRBV28
D gene: .